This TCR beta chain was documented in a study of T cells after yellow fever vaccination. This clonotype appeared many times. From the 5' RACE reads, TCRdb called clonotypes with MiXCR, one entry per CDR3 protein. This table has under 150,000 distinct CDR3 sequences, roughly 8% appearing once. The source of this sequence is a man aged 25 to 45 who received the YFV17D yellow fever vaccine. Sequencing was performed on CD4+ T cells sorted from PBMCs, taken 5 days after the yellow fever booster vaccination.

This CDR3 reads CSASGTGLSQYGYTF. DNA of the CDR3: TGCAGCGCCTCCGGGACAGGGCTCTCACAATATGGCTACACCTTC. This rearrangement joins TRBV29-1 to TRBJ1-2; the match to TRBD1 covers 9 bases. The CDR3 is made up of 15 amino acids. The germline CDR1 and CDR2 sequences are SQVTM and ANQGSEA. Losses at the gene ends were 7 bases for V and 5 bases for J; bases not matched to a gene: 14.